The rows below give T cell receptor beta chains drawn from one sample of a study of blood T cell repertoires in COVID-19. Repertoires were generated with immunoSEQ multiplex PCR, while TCRdb's copy carries only in-frame clones and drops some. The sample comprises about 170,000 clones, more than 65% of which are singletons, and roughly 3% rests with the top ten. The specimen sequenced was peripheral blood. These receptor sequences come from a human donor with acute or convalescent COVID-19. The donor label of this sample is uncertain. CDR3s include the opening cysteine and the closing phenylalanine or tryptophan. D genes are given only for firm matches. The size field is filled for only some rows; it gives once, few, many or a size class.

J	V	D	size	length	DNA	CDR3
TRBJ2-4	TRBV9	.	once	15	TGTGCCAGCAGCGTAGGAGGTATGCAGGGAAACATTCAGTACTTC	CASSVGGMQGNIQYF
TRBJ1-1	TRBV21-1	.	.	21	TGTGCCAGCAACCCTAACCAACGTCACTGGACAGGGGGCGAGGGGCTCACTGAAGCTTTCTTT	CASNPNQRHWTGGEGLTEAFF
TRBJ2-7	TRBV30	TRBD2	.	15	TGTGCCTGGAGTCCGGGCGGCGGGAGTCGGTACGAGCAGTACTTC	CAWSPGGGSRYEQYF
TRBJ1-2	TRBV28	TRBD1	.	14	TGTGCCAGCAGCCCTCAGGGGGCTAACTATGGCTACACCTTC	CASSPQGANYGYTF
TRBJ2-1	TRBV2	TRBD1	.	15	TGTGCCAGCACCAGAGCCGGGACAGGGGTCGATGAGCAGTTCTTC	CASTRAGTGVDEQFF
TRBJ2-7	TRBV28	.	.	15	TGTGCCAGCAGGACGATGACCGGGGAACGGGGCGAGCAGTACTTC	CASRTMTGERGEQYF
TRBJ2-7	TRBV4-1	TRBD2	.	16	TGCGCCAGCAGCCAAACCGCAGCGGGGGGGTACTACGAGCAGTACTTC	CASSQTAAGGYYEQYF
TRBJ1-5	TRBV7-2	.	.	16	TGTGCCAGCAGCTTAGTTGGGAGCCAGCCCAATCAGCCCCAGCATTTT	CASSLVGSQPNQPQHF
TRBJ1-1	TRBV28	.	few	15	TGTGCCAGCAGTACAGGGACACTAATGAACACTGAAGCTTTCTTT	CASSTGTLMNTEAFF
TRBJ1-2	TRBV4-1	.	few	15	TGCGCCAGCAGCCAAGATGTACAGGGCTTCTATGGCTACACCTTC	CASSQDVQGFYGYTF
TRBJ2-3	TRBV5-4	.	.	13	TGTGCCAGCAGCTTGCAGGCCCGCCAGGGGCAGTATTTT	CASSLQARQGQYF
TRBJ2-7	TRBV6-6	TRBD2	.	12	TGTGCCAGCGCAGGGAGGGCCTACGAGCAGTACTTC	CASAGRAYEQYF
TRBJ2-5	TRBV5-1	.	.	15	TGCGCCAGCAGCTTGAGCGGAGGTCCCCAAGAGACCCAGTACTTC	CASSLSGGPQETQYF
TRBJ1-2	TRBV28	.	.	11	TGTGCCAGCACCAATGGAGGAGGCTACACCTTC	CASTNGGGYTF
TRBJ2-5	TRBV2	TRBD2	few	18	TGTGCCAGCACTCCTATGGGGACTAGCGGGGGGGCAGAAGAGACCCAGTACTTC	CASTPMGTSGGAEETQYF
TRBJ2-2	TRBV9	TRBD2	.	15	TGTGCCAGCAGCGCCCTAGCGGGAGGGTCCGGGGAGCTGTTTTTT	CASSALAGGSGELFF
TRBJ1-1	TRBV12-3/TRBV12-4	.	once	13	TGTGCCAGCAGTGACAGAGAACCATATGAAGCTTTCTTT	CASSDREPYEAFF
TRBJ2-2	TRBV7-3	TRBD2	once	17	TGTGCCAGCAGCTTAACCGGGGGGACTAGAGGACCCGGGGAGCTGTTTTTT	CASSLTGGTRGPGELFF
TRBJ2-2	TRBV5-1	TRBD1	.	15	TGCGCCAGCAGCCTCGGACAGGGAGGCACCGGGGAGCTGTTTTTT	CASSLGQGGTGELFF
TRBJ2-2	TRBV6-5	TRBD1	.	15	TGTGCCAGCATTCCACAGGGGAAAGGCACCGGGGAGCTGTTTTTT	CASIPQGKGTGELFF